This TCR beta chain was retrieved from a study of blood T cell repertoires in COVID-19. Study as a whole: Samples taken during acute and convalescent COVID-19 were collected in the United States, Italy and Spain. T cells, B-cell-depleted T cells, or PBMCs provided the cDNA or gDNA that served as material.

The V gene's germline CDR1 is KGHSH and CDR2 LQKENI. The CDR3 has 17 amino acids. V lost 2 bases and J lost 0; bases outside the gene matches: 7. Original analysis: Cell counts per sample came from amplifying reference gene primers. Profiled with immunoSEQ multiplex PCR; TCRdb holds only in-frame clones, not every one. V, J and clone size are taken as reported in that table, and D and trimming were inferred from the DNA itself. This sample has over 250,000 clones; about 87% occur once, and the top ten carry less than 3%. The sequence derives from a woman between 50 and 59 years old with acute or convalescent COVID-19. The chain couples TRBV18 to TRBJ1-3; 7 nucleotides agree with TRBD1. The specimen was peripheral blood. The CDR3 coding sequence is TGTGCCAGCTCACCAAGACAGGGATCCCGCTCTGGAAACACCATATATTTT. It yields the protein CASSPRQGSRSGNTIYF.